This passage covers 21 T cell receptor beta chains from one sample sequenced in a study of blood T cell repertoires in COVID-19. Profiled with immunoSEQ multiplex PCR; TCRdb holds only in-frame clones, not every one. Among 250,000 to 300,000 clones listed, approximately 82% were seen once. The sequencing input was peripheral blood. The origin of the receptors is a man in his 60s who had recovered from COVID-19.

V usage is TRBV7-2 and J usage is TRBJ2-7; TRBD1 matches at 7 bases. The CDR3 totals 14 residues. CDR1 SGHTA and CDR2 FQGNSA come from the germline V gene. The trim removed 7 bases at V and 0 bases at J, leaving 6 bases unmatched. The CDR3 coding sequence is TGTGCCAGCAAACCGGGACAGAGCTCCTACGAGCAGTACTTC. It specifies CASKPGQSSYEQYF.

This clone was seen just once. This chain joins TRBV10-2 and TRBJ2-2; the match to TRBD2 covers 7 bases. Per the germline V gene, CDR1 is WSHSY and CDR2 is SAAADI. The CDR3 covers 13 residues. V shed 8 bases and J 5 bases; nucleotides not matched to a gene: 5. Written as DNA, the CDR3 is TGCGCCAGCGTGGGGGGGGAGACCGGGGAGCTGTTTTTT. Protein sequence: CASVGGETGELFF.

The V and J genes are TRBV6-5 and TRBJ2-1; a weak D match, TRBD1 (6 bases). This CDR3 region has 15 residues. Trimming shortened V by 4 bases and J by 0 bases, and 10 bases separated the two germline ends. The germline CDR1 and CDR2 sequences are MNHEY and SVGAGI. CDR3: CASSLGHPSYNEQFF. The CDR3 bases are TGTGCCAGCAGTTTGGGACACCCCTCCTACAATGAGCAGTTCTTC.

This chain links TRBV18 with TRBJ1-1; D ambiguous. The CDR3 has 13 residues. Trimming removed 3 bases from V and 7 bases from J, with 12 bases in between. Germline values: CDR1 KGHSH, CDR2 LQKENI. The CDR3 spells CASSPRAGDEAFF. The DNA for the CDR3 is TGTGCCAGCTCACCCCGGGCGGGAGATGAAGCTTTCTTT.

The chain links TRBV7-9 to TRBJ2-1; 12 bases agree with TRBD2. V shed 4 bases, J shed 4 bases, and the junction held 5 bases outside the gene matches. Germline CDR1 SEHNR, CDR2 FQNEAQ (reference sequence). CDR3 length: 16 amino acids. This CDR3 is CASSSRTSGIYNEQFF. CDR3 nucleotide sequence: TGTGCCAGCAGCTCACGGACTAGCGGGATATACAATGAGCAGTTCTTC.

This clone was seen a few times. The chain links TRBV10-2 to TRBJ1-2; no firm D call. The CDR3 length is 13 residues. V was clipped by 5 bases and J by 0 bases, with 7 bases between them. Germline CDR1 and CDR2: WSHSY and SAAADI. This CDR3 reads CASSRGTNYGYTF. The CDR3 coding sequence is TGCGCCAGCAGTAGAGGTACTAACTATGGCTACACCTTC.

This clone was detected a few times. V is TRBV2 and J is TRBJ1-1, with 7 positions matching TRBD1. There are 16 residues in the CDR3. Trimming removed 0 bases from V and 0 bases from J; junction bases left unmatched: 4. Germline V gene data show CDR1 as SNHLY and CDR2 as FYNNEI. This CDR3 reads CASSEAGDRLNTEAFF. The CDR3 nucleotides read TGTGCCAGCAGTGAAGCGGGGGACAGATTGAACACTGAAGCTTTCTTT.

The CDR3 DNA sequence: TGTGCTAGTGGTTTGCCACCTGGCGGGAGGGCCTTATGGGAGCAGTTCTTC. It codes for CASGLPPGGRALWEQFF. The V and J genes are TRBV12-5 and TRBJ2-1; TRBD2 matches at 9 bases. This CDR3 region has 17 residues. The V gene end was trimmed by 2 bases and the J gene end by 10 bases; junction bases not matched to a gene: 15. Germline V CDR1 and CDR2: LGHNT, FRNRAP.

The CDR3 nucleotides read TGTGCCACCAGTGATTTTAGCTATGAGCAGTTCTTC. This gives the protein CATSDFSYEQFF. J is TRBJ2-1 and V is TRBV24-1; D is ambiguous. Per germline, CDR1 KGHDR and CDR2 SFDVKD. V gave up 1 base and J gave up 8 bases, with 5 bases separating them. The CDR3 has 12 amino acids.

V usage is TRBV5-4 and J usage is TRBJ1-4, with D unclear. CDR3 size: 15 residues. Germline values: CDR1 SGHNT, CDR2 YYREEE (reference sequence). V was cut by 4 bases and J by 6 bases, with 16 bases left in between. The CDR3 sequence is CASSPLRDKDEKLFF. CDR3 DNA: TGTGCCAGCAGCCCGCTCCGGGATAAGGATGAAAAACTGTTTTTT.

This chain joins TRBV27 and TRBJ2-2; weak D call: TRBD2 (7 bases). The CDR3 has 16 amino acids. The V and J ends lost 5 bases and 0 bases respectively, with 13 bases between them. The germline gives CDR1 MNHEY, CDR2 SMNVEV (reference sequence). The DNA for the CDR3 is TGTGCCAGCAGTAGGGGGACTACCGCGAACACCGGGGAGCTGTTTTTT. This gives the protein CASSRGTTANTGELFF.

The V call is TRBV11-2, the J call TRBJ1-1; no reliable D call. The CDR3 covers 15 residues. Germline lookup yields CDR1 SGHAT and CDR2 FQNNGV. The germline V and J ends were trimmed by 5 bases and 1 base, with 14 bases remaining between them. The CDR3 sequence is CASSTPGAGNTEAFF. Here the CDR3 DNA reads TGTGCCAGCAGCACCCCGGGTGCCGGGAACACTGAAGCTTTCTTT.

This clone has more than one count but fewer than ten. The gene calls are TRBV28 and TRBJ2-7; 15 bases agree with TRBD2. The CDR3 sequence is 17 residues long. Germline CDR1 and CDR2: MDHEN and SYDVKM. V gave up 5 bases and J gave up 7 bases; unmatched junction bases: 12. The CDR3 DNA reads as TGTGCCAGCAGTCCCAAAGGACTAGCGGGAGGGCTTGGGGAGCAGTACTTC. Its protein product is CASSPKGLAGGLGEQYF.

The chain joins TRBV2 to TRBJ2-2; 9 bases are a match to TRBD1. CDR1 SNHLY and CDR2 FYNNEI come from the germline V gene. The V and J ends lost 10 bases and 5 bases, in that order; junction bases with no gene match: 8. The CDR3 loop spans 14 amino acids. The CDR3 here is CATQGAEKTGELFF. CDR3 coding DNA: TGTGCCACACAGGGGGCAGAGAAAACCGGGGAGCTGTTTTTT.

The chain employs TRBV2 and TRBJ2-7, with D possibly TRBD2 on 7 matching bases. The CDR3 loop spans 16 amino acids. V lost 11 bases, J lost 7 bases, and 30 bases lay in between. Germline CDR1 and CDR2: SNHLY and FYNNEI. CDR3 protein: CAGGGSDEVPHAEQYF. The CDR3 DNA reads as TGTGCCGGGGGGGGCTCCGACGAGGTCCCTCACGCTGAGCAGTACTTC.

The chain links TRBV27 to TRBJ2-3, with 8 nucleotides matching TRBD1. V was pared by 5 bases and J by 3 bases, with 10 bases of the junction left unmatched. The germline gives CDR1 MNHEY, CDR2 SMNVEV (reference sequence). The CDR3 extends over 16 amino acids. The CDR3, as DNA: TGTGCCAGCAGTCCATGGACAGGGAGGTTGACAGATACGCAGTATTTT. It encodes CASSPWTGRLTDTQYF.

The chain employs TRBV6-5 and TRBJ2-4, with a tentative D call TRBD2 (6 bases). CDR1 and CDR2 from the germline V gene are MNHEY and SVGAGI. The CDR3 is 13 residues long. The germline V and J ends were trimmed by 11 bases and 1 base, with 12 bases remaining between them. In DNA form, the CDR3 reads TGTGCCTCAAAAGGAGGGGCCAAAAACATTCAGTACTTC. Its protein product is CASKGGAKNIQYF.

The rearrangement joins TRBV27 to TRBJ1-3; TRBD1 matches at 9 bases. The CDR3 loop spans 16 amino acids. Germline assignment: CDR1 MNHEY and CDR2 SMNVEV (reference sequence). V gave up 5 bases and J gave up 3 bases; unmatched junction bases: 8. In DNA, the CDR3 is TGTGCCAGCAGTCCAGCCGGGACAGGGTATGGAAACACCATATATTTT. It specifies CASSPAGTGYGNTIYF.

The chain carries TRBV9 and TRBJ2-1, with a possible D match to TRBD2 (6 bases). The CDR3 sequence is 14 residues long. V was shortened by 4 bases and J by 3 bases, with 11 bases between the two germline ends. Looked up from germline, CDR1 is SGDLS and CDR2 is YYNGEE. The CDR3 spells CASSSPGGYNEQFF. Here the CDR3 DNA reads TGTGCCAGCAGCAGTCCCGGGGGCTACAATGAGCAGTTCTTC. The full variable domain, completed using reference TRBV9 and TRBJ2-1, is DSGVTQTPKHLITATGQRVTLRCSPRSGDLSVYWYQQSLDQGLQFLIQYYNGEERAKGNILERFSAQQFPDLHSELNLSSLELGDSALYFCASSSPGGYNEQFFGPGTRLTVL.

About this clone itself: Different DNA sequences within this sample yield the same CDR3. The chain combines TRBV6-1 with TRBJ1-2; the D gene is possibly TRBD1 (6 bases). The germline V gene encodes CDR1 MNHNS and CDR2 SASEGT. V dropped 3 bases and J dropped 4 bases, with 9 bases sitting between them. CDR3 length equals 13 residues. Written as DNA, the CDR3 is TGTGCCAGCAGTGACAGGGGAACCTATGGCTACACCTTC. The encoded protein is CASSDRGTYGYTF.

The chain couples TRBV4-1 to TRBJ1-4; TRBD1 matches 7 bases. Germline assignment: CDR1 MGHRA and CDR2 YSYEKL. J gave up 0 bases and V 3 bases, and 7 bases lay outside the gene matches. The CDR3 sequence is 17 residues long. The CDR3 region is CASSQRQGGTTNEKLFF. CDR3 DNA sequence: TGCGCCAGCAGCCAGAGACAGGGCGGAACAACTAATGAAAAACTGTTTTTT.